This TCR beta chain was sequenced for a study of blood T cell repertoires in COVID-19. At the level of the study: Samples of COVID-19 (acute and convalescent) were obtained from the United States, Italy and Spain. Sample material is recorded as cDNA or gDNA derived from T cells, B-cell-depleted T cells, or PBMCs.

As processed by the authors: Reference gene primer amplification in the assay estimated nucleated cell counts. Assay used: immunoSEQ multiplex PCR; TCRdb lists only in-frame clones, some missing. V, J and clone size reflect that table, while D and trimming were determined from the DNA. Counted here are about 120,000 clones, about 86% occurring once; the ten biggest clones make up more than 2%. From germline, CDR1 is LGHDT and CDR2 YNNKEL (reference sequence). The CDR3 contains 15 residues. V lost 1 base and J lost 4, with 11 bases in between. The chain carries TRBV3-1 (or the pseudogene TRBV3-2) and TRBJ2-1; perhaps TRBD2 as D (7 bases). Source material: peripheral blood. The sequence was obtained from a woman between 50 and 59 years old with acute or convalescent COVID-19. The CDR3 region is CASSQGGGGYNEQFF. Written as DNA, the CDR3 is TGTGCCAGCAGCCAAGGGGGGGGCGGGTACAATGAGCAGTTCTTC.